The 9 T cell receptor beta chains reported below all come from one sample, sequenced in a study of cytomegalovirus exposure and HLA in healthy donors (dated by TCRdb to about 2017). The library was produced with the immunoSEQ multiplex PCR assay. For the multiplex PCR, a mixture combining 60 forward primers for TCR Vbeta segments and 13 reverse primers for TCR Jbeta segments was used. TCRdb holds this immuneACCESS table with in-frame rearrangements only. Some clones are missing; in checked studies, unresolved V genes explain under half, and the rest has no known cause. For this sample the table gives some 250,000 clones, of which 82% were detected only once. The ten most abundant clones make up 4.5% to 6% of the sample. Sequenced: PBMCs. The receptors here all came from a woman aged 40 to 50 in good health and CMV-seropositive.

The chain couples TRBV19 to TRBJ2-7, with D hard to call. The ends were cut back, 10 bases at V and 0 bases at J, with 10 bases in the middle. The length of the CDR3 is 12 residues. Germline CDR1 and CDR2: LNHDA and SQIVND (reference sequence). This chain's CDR3 is CATRHNSYEQYF. The CDR3 DNA is TGTGCCACCCGTCACAACTCCTACGAGCAGTACTTC. Full variable domain (remainder filled in from reference TRBV19 and TRBJ2-7): DGGITQSPKYLFRKEGQNVTLSCEQNLNHDAMYWYRQDPGQGLRLIYYSQIVNDFQKGDIAEGYSVSREKKESFPLTVTSAQKNPTAFYLCATRHNSYEQYFGPGTRLTVT.

V gene TRBV4-3 combines with J gene TRBJ1-1; perhaps TRBD1 as D (5 bases). This CDR3 spans 13 amino acids. V lost 0 bases and J lost 7, with 9 bases in between. Germline CDR1 LGHNA, CDR2 YSLEER. The DNA for the CDR3 is TGCGCCAGCAGCCAAGAAACAGGTAATGAAGCTTTCTTT. Translation gives CASSQETGNEAFF.

This sequence joins TRBV5-1 and TRBJ1-2; D is unresolved. Germline V gives CDR1 SGHRS, CDR2 YFSETQ. The V gene lost 0 bases and the J gene lost 4 bases, with 7 bases spanning the gap. The CDR3 sequence is 13 residues long. The DNA of the CDR3 is TGCGCCAGCAGCTTGGGGGCTGGCTATGGCTACACCTTC. This codes for CASSLGAGYGYTF.

V gene TRBV5-1 combines with J gene TRBJ1-3; D is perhaps TRBD1 (6 bases). V lost 3 bases and J 0 bases, leaving 13 bases between the germline ends. The CDR3 spans 16 residues. Germline V lookup: CDR1 SGHRS, CDR2 YFSETQ. CDR3 DNA sequence: TGCGCCAGCAGCTGGGGAGGGACAAGCTCTGGAAACACCATATATTTT. Protein sequence: CASSWGGTSSGNTIYF.

This chain uses TRBV10-2 with TRBJ2-7; 10 nucleotides align to TRBD2. The ends lost 3 bases at V and 5 bases at J; junction bases unmatched: 13. CDR1 and CDR2 (germline): WSHSY, SAAADI. The CDR3 covers 17 residues. The CDR3 DNA reads TGCGCCAGCAGTGAATTGGGGACTAGCGATAGGGTGGACGAGCAGTACTTC. It translates to CASSELGTSDRVDEQYF.

The CDR3 bases are TGTGCCAGCACCCAGAACAGGGGTATCTCGATGAACACTGAAGCTTTCTTT. This codes for CASTQNRGISMNTEAFF. The chain has TRBV28 and TRBJ1-1; 7 nucleotides align to TRBD1. With 7 bases clipped from V and 0 bases from J, the junction kept 14 bases outside the gene matches. Germline V gene lookup returns CDR1 MDHEN and CDR2 SYDVKM. The CDR3 has 17 amino acids. Variable domain in full (rest from reference TRBV28 and TRBJ1-1): DVKVTQSSRYLVKRTGEKVFLECVQDMDHENMFWYRQDPGLGLRLIYFSYDVKMKEKGDIPEGYSVSREKKERFSLILESASTNQTSMYLCASTQNRGISMNTEAFFGQGTRLTVV.

This clone was found a few times. The chain recombines TRBV10-3 with TRBJ2-1; D remains unclear. Per the germline V gene, CDR1 is ENHRY and CDR2 is SYGVKD. V was pared by 10 bases and J by 0 bases, with 22 bases between. The CDR3 sequence is 17 residues long. CDR3 loop: CATQRRSASSSYNEQFF. The CDR3 bases are TGTGCCACCCAGAGGAGATCAGCGTCGAGCTCCTACAATGAGCAGTTCTTC.

CDR3 sequence reads: CASSLVGTSGGGYEQYF. CDR3 sequence (DNA): TGTGCCAGCAGCTTAGTAGGGACTAGCGGGGGGGGATACGAGCAGTACTTC. The V and J genes are TRBV7-2 and TRBJ2-7, with 16 bases matching TRBD2. The CDR3 has 17 amino acids. Per germline, CDR1 SGHTA and CDR2 FQGNSA. J was trimmed by 4 bases and V by 1 base; bases with no gene match: 4.

This sequence joins TRBV7-2 and TRBJ1-4; 9 bases line up with TRBD1. This CDR3 has 14 residues. Germline CDR1 and CDR2: SGHTA and FQGNSA. Losses at the gene ends were 5 bases for V and 6 bases for J; bases not matched to a gene: 4. This CDR3 reads CASSRDRVDEKLFF. The DNA for the CDR3 is TGTGCCAGCAGCCGGGACAGGGTGGATGAAAAACTGTTTTTT. Full variable domain (missing parts from reference TRBV7-2 and TRBJ1-4): GAGVSQSPSNKVTEKGKDVELRCDPISGHTALYWYRQSLGQGLEFLIYFQGNSAPDKSGLPSDRFSAERTGGSVSTLTIQRTQQEDSAVYLCASSRDRVDEKLFFGSGTQLSVL.